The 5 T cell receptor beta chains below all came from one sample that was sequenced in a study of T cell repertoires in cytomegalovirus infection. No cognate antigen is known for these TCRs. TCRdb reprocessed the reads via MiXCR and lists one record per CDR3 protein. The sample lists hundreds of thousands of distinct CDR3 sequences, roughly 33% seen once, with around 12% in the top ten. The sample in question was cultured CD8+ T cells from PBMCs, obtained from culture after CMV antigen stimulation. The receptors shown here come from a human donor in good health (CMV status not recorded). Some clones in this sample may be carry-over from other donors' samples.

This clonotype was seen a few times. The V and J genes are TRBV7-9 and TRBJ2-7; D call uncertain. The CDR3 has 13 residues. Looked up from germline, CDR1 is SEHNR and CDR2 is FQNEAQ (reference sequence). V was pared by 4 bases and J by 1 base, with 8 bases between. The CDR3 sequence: CASSSTQSYEQYF. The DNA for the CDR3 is TGTGCCAGCAGCTCCACTCAATCCTACGAGCAGTACTTC.

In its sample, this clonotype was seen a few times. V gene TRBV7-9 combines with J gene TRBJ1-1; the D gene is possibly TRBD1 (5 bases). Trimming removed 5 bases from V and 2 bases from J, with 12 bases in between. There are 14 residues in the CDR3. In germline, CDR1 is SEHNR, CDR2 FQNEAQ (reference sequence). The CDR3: CASSPLGDNTEAFF. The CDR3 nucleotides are TGTGCCAGCAGCCCGCTAGGGGATAACACTGAAGCTTTCTTT.

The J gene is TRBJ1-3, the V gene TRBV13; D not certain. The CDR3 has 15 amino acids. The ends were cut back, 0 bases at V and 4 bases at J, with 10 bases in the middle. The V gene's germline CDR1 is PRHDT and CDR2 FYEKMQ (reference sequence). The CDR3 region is CASSLGGMRGNTIYF. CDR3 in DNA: TGTGCCAGCAGCTTAGGAGGGATGCGAGGAAACACCATATATTTT.

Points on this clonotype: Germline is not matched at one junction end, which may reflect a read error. CDR3 sequence reads: CASRLGQGGLYGYTF. As DNA, the CDR3 is TGTGCCAGCAGATTGGGCCAGGGGGGATTGTATGGCTACACCTTC. The rearrangement uses TRBV5-6 and TRBJ1-2; 7 bases align to TRBD1. The CDR3 totals 15 residues. In germline, CDR1 is SGHDT, CDR2 YYEEEE. The full variable domain, with the rest looked up from reference TRBV5-6 and TRBJ1-2, is DAGVTQSPTHLIKTRGQQVTLRCSPKSGHDTVSWYQQALGQGPQFIFQYYEEEERQRGNFPDRFSGHQFPNYSSELNVNALLLGDSALYLCASRLGQGGLYGYTFGSGTRLTVV.

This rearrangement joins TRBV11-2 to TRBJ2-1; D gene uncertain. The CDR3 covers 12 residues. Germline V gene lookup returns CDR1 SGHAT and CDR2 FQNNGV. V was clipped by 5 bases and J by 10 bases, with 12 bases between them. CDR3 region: CASSPPFAEQFF. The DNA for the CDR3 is TGTGCCAGCAGCCCCCCTTTTGCAGAGCAGTTCTTC.